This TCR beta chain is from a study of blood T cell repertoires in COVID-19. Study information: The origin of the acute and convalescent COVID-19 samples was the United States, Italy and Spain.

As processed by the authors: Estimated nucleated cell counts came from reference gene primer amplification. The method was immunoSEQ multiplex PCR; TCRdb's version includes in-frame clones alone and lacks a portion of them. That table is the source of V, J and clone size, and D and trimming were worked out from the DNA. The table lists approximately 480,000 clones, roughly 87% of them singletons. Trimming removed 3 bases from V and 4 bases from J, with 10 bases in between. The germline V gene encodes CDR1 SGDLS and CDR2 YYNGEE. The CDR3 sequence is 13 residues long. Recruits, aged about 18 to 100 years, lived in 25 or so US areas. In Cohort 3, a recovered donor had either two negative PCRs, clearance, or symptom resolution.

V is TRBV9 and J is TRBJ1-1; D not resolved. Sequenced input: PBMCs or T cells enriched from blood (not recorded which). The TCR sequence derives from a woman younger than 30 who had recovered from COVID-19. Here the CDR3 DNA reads TGTGCCAGCAGCGGAGGGCAAGCCACTGAAGCTTTCTTT. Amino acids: CASSGGQATEAFF.